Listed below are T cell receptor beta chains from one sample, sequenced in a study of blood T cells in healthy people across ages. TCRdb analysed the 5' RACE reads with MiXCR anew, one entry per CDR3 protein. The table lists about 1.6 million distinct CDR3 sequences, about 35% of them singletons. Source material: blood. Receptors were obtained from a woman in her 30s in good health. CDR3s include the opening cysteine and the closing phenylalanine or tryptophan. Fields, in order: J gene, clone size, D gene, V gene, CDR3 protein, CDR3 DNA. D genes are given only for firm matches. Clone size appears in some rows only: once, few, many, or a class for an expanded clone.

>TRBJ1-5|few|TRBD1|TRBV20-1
CSARHRLGTGGRVQPQHF
TGCAGTGCTAGACATCGTCTCGGGACAGGGGGGAGAGTTCAGCCCCAGCATTTT
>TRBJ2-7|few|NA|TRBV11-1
CASSLESGVGWYEQYF
TGTGCCAGCAGCTTAGAGTCTGGGGTCGGATGGTACGAGCAGTACTTC
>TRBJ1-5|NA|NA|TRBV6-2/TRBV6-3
CASSSPLTAVSNQPQHF
TGTGCCAGCAGTTCCCCCCTGACAGCTGTTAGCAATCAGCCCCAGCATTTT
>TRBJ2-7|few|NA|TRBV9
CASSEGTRAYEQYF
TGTGCCAGCAGCGAGGGGACGCGGGCCTACGAGCAGTACTTC
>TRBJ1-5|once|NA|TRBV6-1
CASSDKKVLGPQHF
TGTGCCAGCAGTGATAAGAAAGTTTTAGGCCCCCAGCATTTT
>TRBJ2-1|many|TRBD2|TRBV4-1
CASSKTSGSSYNEQFF
TGCGCCAGCAGCAAGACTAGCGGGAGCTCCTACAATGAGCAGTTCTTC
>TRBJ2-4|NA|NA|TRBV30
CAWSAPGSYKNIQYF
TGTGCCTGGAGCGCACCCGGGAGCTACAAAAACATTCAGTACTTC
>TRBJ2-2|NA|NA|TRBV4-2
CASGPGAANTGELFF
TGTGCCAGCGGCCCCGGCGCGGCGAACACCGGGGAGCTGTTTTTT
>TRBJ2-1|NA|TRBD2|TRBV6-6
CASSYGAGDADEQLF
TGTGCCAGCAGTTATGGAGCGGGAGATGCCGATGAGCAGTTGTTC
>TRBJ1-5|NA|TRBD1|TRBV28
CASNGQGRNQPQHF
TGTGCCAGCAATGGACAGGGTCGCAATCAGCCCCAGCATTTT
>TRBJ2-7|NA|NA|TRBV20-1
CSVPDYEQYF
TGCAGTGTCCCCGACTACGAGCAGTACTTC
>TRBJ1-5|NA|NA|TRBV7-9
CASSAGAQVNNQPQHF
TGTGCCAGCAGCGCAGGGGCACAGGTTAACAATCAGCCCCAGCATTTT
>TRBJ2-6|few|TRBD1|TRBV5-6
CASSPPGQEHSGANVLTF
TGTGCCAGCAGCCCGCCGGGACAGGAGCACTCTGGGGCCAACGTCCTGACTTTC
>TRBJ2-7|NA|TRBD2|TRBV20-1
CSAGGGSEGPYEQYF
TGCAGTGCTGGGGGGGGGTCAGAGGGACCCTACGAGCAGTACTTC
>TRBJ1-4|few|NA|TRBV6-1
CASRDETEKLFF
TGTGCCAGCAGGGACGAAACTGAAAAACTGTTTTTT
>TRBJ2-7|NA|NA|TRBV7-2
CASSLALGVPYNEQYF
TGTGCCAGCAGCTTAGCGCTGGGGGTCCCCTACAATGAGCAGTACTTC
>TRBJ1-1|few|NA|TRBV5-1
CASSLARQANTEAFF
TGCGCCAGCAGCTTGGCCCGGCAGGCCAACACTGAAGCTTTCTTT